The 5 T cell receptor beta chains presented below share a single source sample, sequenced in a study of cytomegalovirus exposure and HLA in healthy donors. The PCR ran on 60 Vbeta and 13 Jbeta primers. Clones were sequenced by immunoSEQ multiplex PCR, and TCRdb holds only the in-frame ones, with some missing. The sample has about 120,000 clones, roughly 76% seen once; the top ten hold less than 2.5%. The source material was PBMCs. Every receptor here comes from a man aged 30-40 years in good health and CMV-seronegative.

The chain has TRBV9 and TRBJ1-2; 9 nucleotides line up with TRBD1. V lost 2 bases and J lost 7; bases outside the gene matches: 9. Germline V gene data show CDR1 as SGDLS and CDR2 as YYNGEE. There are 15 residues in the CDR3. Here the CDR3 reads CASSVGDGTGFGYTF. Written as DNA, the CDR3 is TGTGCCAGCAGCGTGGGGGACGGGACAGGGTTTGGCTACACCTTC. The variable domain in full, with the rest retrieved from reference TRBV9 and TRBJ1-2, is DSGVTQTPKHLITATGQRVTLRCSPRSGDLSVYWYQQSLDQGLQFLIQYYNGEERAKGNILERFSAQQFPDLHSELNLSSLELGDSALYFCASSVGDGTGFGYTFGSGTRLTVV.

The chain employs TRBV6-1 and TRBJ2-5, with TRBD1 matching 9 bases. V was pared by 5 bases and J by 4 bases, with 8 bases of the junction left unmatched. The length of the CDR3 is 15 residues. The germline CDR1 and CDR2 sequences are MNHNS and SASEGT. The CDR3 sequence: CASSLQGARGETQYF. DNA of the CDR3: TGTGCCAGCAGTTTACAGGGGGCGCGGGGAGAGACCCAGTACTTC.

The rearrangement links TRBV5-1 to TRBJ1-1; D gene uncertain. Trimming removed 5 bases at V and 1 base at J, with 9 bases between. Looked up from germline, CDR1 is SGHRS and CDR2 is YFSETQ. The CDR3 is 13 residues long. The CDR3 nucleotides read TGCGCCAGCAGGAGAGGGCGGAACACTGAAGCTTTCTTT. It encodes CASRRGRNTEAFF.

The V and J genes are TRBV10-3 and TRBJ1-6; TRBD1 might be the D (5 bases). V shed 3 bases and J shed 6 bases, with 12 bases lying between them. The CDR3 totals 15 residues. Germline V gene data show CDR1 as ENHRY and CDR2 as SYGVKD. DNA for the CDR3: TGTGCCATCAGTGACGGGCAGGGCGGTAATTCACCCCTCCACTTT. As protein: CAISDGQGGNSPLHF.

The count of this clone is one. The chain employs TRBV4-1 and TRBJ2-3; possibly TRBD2 for D (5 bases). Germline V gene sequence: CDR1 MGHRA, CDR2 YSYEKL. The CDR3 is 17 amino acids. Deletions cut 1 base from V and 4 bases from J, with 18 bases between. CDR3 in amino acids: CASSQADNPSRPDTQYF. DNA of the CDR3: TGCGCCAGCAGCCAAGCAGATAACCCTAGCAGGCCAGATACGCAGTATTTT.